Listed here is a single T cell receptor (beta chain). This table comes from immunoSEQ multiplex PCR, and its TCRdb copy is limited to in-frame clones, with some not included. Seen here are 150,000 to 200,000 clones, around 90% observed once, and the top ten hold roughly 8.9%. This sample is drawn from a study of blood T cell repertoires in COVID-19. Overall study: Samples representing acute and convalescent COVID-19 were sourced from the United States, Italy and Spain. In each case, the material was cDNA or gDNA derived from T cells, B-cell-depleted T cells, or PBMCs.

The participants were between about 18 and 90 years old and came from under 25 US areas. The study assigned cohorts using participant-reported clinical history. CDR1 and CDR2 (germline): LGHNA, YNFKEQ. Trimming took off 4 bases at V and 5 bases at J, with 9 bases between the two ends. The length of the CDR3 is 12 residues. The TCR comes from a woman younger than 30 who had recovered from COVID-19. V is TRBV4-2 and J is TRBJ2-7; D remains ambiguous. Specimen: PBMCs or T cells enriched from blood (not recorded which). CDR3 nucleotide sequence: TGTGCCAGCAGCCTCAGGTCTAACGAGCAGTACTTC. Its translation: CASSLRSNEQYF.